A single sample gave rise to the 3 T cell receptor beta chains below, sequenced in a study of cytomegalovirus exposure and HLA in healthy donors (dated 2017 in TCRdb). Receptor amplification or capture employed the immunoSEQ multiplex PCR assay. The multiplex PCR relied on a mix of 60 forward primers for TCR Vbeta segments and 13 reverse primers for TCR Jbeta segments. In its TCRdb copy, this immuneACCESS table keeps in-frame sequences only and misses some clones. Where compared with another copy, unresolved V genes explain less than half of these, and the others have no known cause. This sample is represented by some 100,000 clones; around three quarters of them were singletons. The ten largest account for roughly 3.7% of the sample. The sample consisted of PBMCs. The receptors shown here come from a female donor in good health and CMV-seropositive.

There are a few counts of this clone. The V call is TRBV4-2, the J call TRBJ1-3; D is ambiguous. This CDR3 has 15 amino acids. The germline V gene encodes CDR1 LGHNA and CDR2 YNFKEQ. V was cut by 2 bases and J by 0 bases, with 8 bases left in between. CDR3 sequence reads: CASSQTTSSGNTIYF. The CDR3 nucleotides read TGTGCCAGCAGCCAAACTACCAGCTCTGGAAACACCATATATTTT.

V and J are TRBV5-4 and TRBJ1-2; D not certain. The germline gives CDR1 SGHNT, CDR2 YYREEE (reference sequence). The CDR3 has 16 amino acids. V was shortened by 0 bases and J by 0 bases, with 12 bases between the two germline ends. The DNA for the CDR3 is TGTGCCAGCAGCTTGGCCGCGGGCTCTGCTAACTATGGCTACACCTTC. Its protein is CASSLAAGSANYGYTF.

This chain links TRBV27 with TRBJ2-3; 8 bases fit TRBD1. The germline gives CDR1 MNHEY, CDR2 SMNVEV (reference sequence). The V and J ends lost 4 bases and 4 bases, in that order; junction bases with no gene match: 7. This CDR3 has 15 residues. CDR3 coding DNA: TGTGCCAGCAGTTATCGACAGGGGAAGGCAGATACGCAGTATTTT. As protein: CASSYRQGKADTQYF.